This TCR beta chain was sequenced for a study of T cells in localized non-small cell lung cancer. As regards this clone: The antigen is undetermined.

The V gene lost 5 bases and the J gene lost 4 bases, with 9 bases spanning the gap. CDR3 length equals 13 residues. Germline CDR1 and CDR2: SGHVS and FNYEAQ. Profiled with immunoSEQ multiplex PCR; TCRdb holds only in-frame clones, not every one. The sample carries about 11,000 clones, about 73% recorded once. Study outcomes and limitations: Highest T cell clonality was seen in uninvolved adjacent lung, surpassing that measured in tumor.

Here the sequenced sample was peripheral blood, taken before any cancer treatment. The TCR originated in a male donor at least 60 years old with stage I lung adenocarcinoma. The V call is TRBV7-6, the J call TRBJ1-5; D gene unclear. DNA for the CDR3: TGTGCCAGCAGCCGGCAGACGAATCAGCCCCAGCATTTT. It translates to CASSRQTNQPQHF.